The 19 T cell receptor beta chains below all came from one sample that was sequenced in a study of T-cell memory formation after mild COVID-19. Using its own MiXCR run on the 5' RACE reads, TCRdb lists one record per CDR3 protein. Found here are 470,000 or so distinct CDR3 sequences, around a sixth of them singletons; the top ten hold roughly 12%. Sequenced material: PBMCs or a T cell subset sorted from them (not recorded which). Receptors originate from an adult woman who had mild COVID-19 (a few samples of this study predate the infection). Cell type and time point are not known.

The CDR3 is CSARAGHFQETQYF. The CDR3 nucleotides read TGCAGTGCTAGAGCAGGTCATTTCCAAGAGACCCAGTACTTC. This chain links TRBV20-1 with TRBJ2-5, with D hard to call. Germline loops: CDR1 DFQATT, CDR2 SNEGSKA (reference sequence). The ends were cut back, 1 base at V and 1 base at J, with 10 bases in the middle. The CDR3 runs to 14 residues.

J is TRBJ1-1 and V is TRBV6-5, with 7 positions matching TRBD1. This CDR3 is 16 amino acids long. The V and J ends lost 0 bases and 6 bases, in that order; junction bases with no gene match: 10. Germline-derived CDR1 and CDR2 are MNHEY and SVGAGI. Here the CDR3 DNA reads TGTGCCAGCAGTTACTCGCGGGGACAGAGGTCGCCTGAAGCTTTCTTT. Its protein is CASSYSRGQRSPEAFF.

The chain employs TRBV28 and TRBJ1-1; tentatively, D is TRBD1 (5 bases). The V end was cut by 5 bases, the J end by 5 bases, with 18 bases between. Germline V gene data show CDR1 as MDHEN and CDR2 as SYDVKM. The CDR3 runs 15 residues. Written as DNA, the CDR3 is TGTGCCAGCAGTGCAGCGAGGGGAAGGAAAACTGAAGCTTTCTTT. Residues: CASSAARGRKTEAFF.

This chain links TRBV2 with TRBJ2-3; D not certain. Germline CDR1 reads SNHLY; CDR2 reads FYNNEI. There are 12 residues in the CDR3. V lost 7 bases to trimming and J lost 3 bases, with 8 bases between them. The DNA of the CDR3 is TGTGCCAGCACCCCGTTTACAGATACGCAGTATTTT. This translates into CASTPFTDTQYF. The variable domain in full, completed from reference TRBV2 and TRBJ2-3, reads EPEVTQTPSHQVTQMGQEVILRCVPISNHLYFYWYRQILGQKVEFLVSFYNNEISEKSEIFDDQFSVERPDGSNFTLKIRSTKLEDSAMYFCASTPFTDTQYFGPGTRLTVL.

The chain joins TRBV2 to TRBJ2-2; TRBD2 matches 9 bases. CDR3 length: 15 amino acids. Germline assignment: CDR1 SNHLY and CDR2 FYNNEI. Losses at the gene ends were 10 bases for V and 1 base for J; bases not matched to a gene: 7. Here the CDR3 DNA reads TGTGCCACCTCGACTAGCGGCCGGAACACCGGGGAGCTGTTTTTT. Protein product: CATSTSGRNTGELFF.

This clonotype was detected a few times. The chain employs TRBV9 and TRBJ2-2, with TRBD1 identical over 7 bases. Germline trimming cut 5 bases from V and 1 base from J; bases unmatched to any gene: 5. Germline CDR1 is SGDLS and CDR2 is YYNGEE. The CDR3 totals 15 residues. The CDR3 DNA follows: TGTGCCAGCAGGGGTACAGGGGTGAACACCGGGGAGCTGTTTTTT. Protein sequence: CASRGTGVNTGELFF.

There are a few counts of this clonotype. The V gene is TRBV5-1, the J gene TRBJ2-7; TRBD1 or TRBD2 may be the D gene (5 bases each). The germline gives CDR1 SGHRS, CDR2 YFSETQ. The CDR3 extends over 16 amino acids. The V gene lost 0 bases and the J gene lost 1 base, with 14 bases spanning the gap. CDR3 sequence reads: CASSLVGAAESYEQYF. The CDR3 region has the DNA TGCGCCAGCAGCTTGGTAGGGGCAGCGGAATCCTACGAGCAGTACTTC.

The chain has TRBV20-1 and TRBJ2-7, with D perhaps matching TRBD2 (7 bases). V was cut by 3 bases and J by 4 bases, with 13 bases left in between. Germline CDR1 reads DFQATT; CDR2 reads SNEGSKA (reference sequence). The CDR3 totals 13 residues. CDR3 loop: CSASRGARYEQYF. The CDR3 DNA reads TGCAGTGCTAGCCGGGGGGCTCGGTACGAGCAGTACTTC.

V and J are TRBV14 and TRBJ2-4, with unresolved D. The CDR3 consists of 13 residues. CDR1 and CDR2 (germline): SGHDN, FVKESK. V was cut by 1 base and J by 7 bases, with 8 bases left in between. Here the CDR3 reads CASSQGPWNIQYF. CDR3 sequence (DNA): TGTGCCAGCAGCCAAGGTCCCTGGAACATTCAGTACTTC.

This rearrangement joins TRBV20-1 to TRBJ2-7; D is unclear. The V gene lost 0 bases and the J gene lost 5 bases, with 8 bases spanning the gap. This CDR3 has 12 residues. The germline V gene has CDR1 DFQATT and CDR2 SNEGSKA (reference sequence). As DNA, the CDR3 is TGCAGTGCTAGAGATATTGGGGACGAGCAGTACTTC. Residues: CSARDIGDEQYF.

This clonotype was detected only a few times. The V call is TRBV6-5, the J call TRBJ1-1, with a tentative D call TRBD1 (6 bases). The V end was cut by 0 bases, the J end by 7 bases, with 12 bases between. CDR3 length: 14 amino acids. CDR1 MNHEY and CDR2 SVGAGI come from the germline V gene. In nucleotides, the CDR3 is TGTGCCAGCAGTTACTCCGGGGGGCCCGGTGAAGCTTTCTTT. Translating gives CASSYSGGPGEAFF.

The V gene is TRBV7-6, the J gene TRBJ1-2; 8 bases map to TRBD1. The germline gives CDR1 SGHVS, CDR2 FNYEAQ. Unmatched junction bases numbered 4, after V lost 5 bases and J lost 5 bases. The CDR3 sequence is 13 residues long. The CDR3: CASSQGQEYGYTF. In DNA form, the CDR3 reads TGTGCCAGCAGCCAGGGACAGGAGTATGGCTACACCTTC.

This clonotype was found a few times. The chain has TRBV6-5 and TRBJ2-3; 7 bases fit TRBD1. The CDR3 has 14 residues. J was trimmed by 1 base and V by 6 bases; bases with no gene match: 4. Germline CDR1 is MNHEY and CDR2 is SVGAGI. The CDR3 here is CASRSGQGTDTQYF. The DNA of the CDR3 is TGTGCCAGCAGATCTGGACAGGGCACAGATACGCAGTATTTT.

The table lists this clonotype with a few counts. V gene TRBV18 combines with J gene TRBJ1-2; the match to TRBD1 covers 7 bases. Trimming took 4 bases from V and 6 from J; bases not matched to a gene: 5. The CDR3 consists of 13 residues. The germline V gene has CDR1 KGHSH and CDR2 LQKENI. The DNA for the CDR3 is TGTGCCAGCTCACAACAGGGGTCGGATGGCTACACCTTC. Translation gives CASSQQGSDGYTF.

This clonotype was observed a few times. V and J are TRBV24-1 and TRBJ2-1; 11 positions match TRBD2. The CDR3 spans 20 residues. Germline V lookup: CDR1 KGHDR, CDR2 SFDVKD. The junction had 23 bases not matched to a gene; V was cut back by 7 bases and J by 7 bases. CDR3 region: CATSPAFGGGIAGGPNEQFF. The DNA of the CDR3 is TGTGCCACCAGCCCGGCTTTCGGAGGGGGTATAGCGGGAGGGCCAAATGAGCAGTTCTTC.

The V gene is TRBV20-1, the J gene TRBJ1-1; weak D call: TRBD1 (5 bases). CDR3 length: 15 amino acids. In germline, CDR1 is DFQATT, CDR2 SNEGSKA (reference sequence). V gave up 3 bases and J gave up 2 bases, with 16 bases separating them. CDR3 amino acids: CSARVSGGRNTEAFF. CDR3 in DNA: TGCAGTGCTAGGGTAAGCGGGGGACGAAACACTGAAGCTTTCTTT.

In this sample, this clonotype turned up a few times. This chain connects TRBV5-6 to TRBJ2-5; TRBD1 might be the D (6 bases). V was trimmed by 4 bases and J by 5 bases, leaving 21 bases between them. CDR1 is SGHDT and CDR2 is YYEEEE in the germline V gene. The CDR3 has 16 residues. The DNA of the CDR3 is TGTGCCAGCAGCCCTCTTGGACAGCGCCCTGGGGAGACCCAGTACTTC. Translated, it gives CASSPLGQRPGETQYF. The full variable domain, its missing parts supplied by reference TRBV5-6 and TRBJ2-5, is DAGVTQSPTHLIKTRGQQVTLRCSPKSGHDTVSWYQQALGQGPQFIFQYYEEEERQRGNFPDRFSGHQFPNYSSELNVNALLLGDSALYLCASSPLGQRPGETQYFGPGTRLLVL.

This clonotype was seen a few times. At one end the junction does not follow the germline gene, possibly because of a read error. This chain uses TRBV7-7 with TRBJ2-2; 8 bases match TRBD2. The CDR3 contains 16 residues. Germline-derived CDR1 and CDR2 are SSHAT and FNYEAQ (reference sequence). The CDR3 nucleotides are TGTGCTAGCAGCTATTGGGATAGCGGGATCCCCGGGGAGCTGTTTTTT. It encodes CASSYWDSGIPGELFF. Drawing the rest from reference TRBV7-7 and TRBJ2-2, the complete variable domain is GAGVSQSPRYKVTKRGQDVTLRCDPISSHATLYWYQQALGQGPEFLTYFNYEAQPDKSGLPSDRFSAERPEGSISTLTIQRTEQRDSAMYRCASSYWDSGIPGELFFGEGSRLTVL.

This clonotype was seen only a few times. The V call is TRBV4-1, the J call TRBJ2-5; D may match TRBD1 or TRBD2 (7 bases each). The CDR3 runs 16 residues. V shed 4 bases and J shed 2 bases, with 17 bases lying between them. CDR1 is MGHRA and CDR2 is YSYEKL in the germline V gene. The CDR3 nucleotides are TGCGCCAGCAGCCTGGGCAGGGGGGGGGGACAAGAGACCCAGTACTTC. Translating gives CASSLGRGGGQETQYF.